This T cell receptor (beta chain) was recorded in a study of OX40 agonist ivuxolimab in advanced cancers. Study overall: Patients received ivuxolimab, an intravenous treatment, every 2 weeks at 0.01 to 10 mg/kg.

About this clone itself: What it binds is not known.

Produced via immunoSEQ multiplex PCR; TCRdb's table is partial and in-frame only. Of roughly 65,000 clones listed, around 88% are singletons. Trimming cost V 1 base and J 0 bases, with 12 bases left between them. The length of the CDR3 is 15 residues. The germline V gene encodes CDR1 SQVTM and CDR2 ANQGSEA. General study results and limits: Within 6 weeks, CD4+ and CD8+ blood T cells expanded clonally at 0.1 to 3.0 mg/kg.

A history of autoimmune disease or systemic immunosuppression excluded patients. The chain uses TRBV29-1 and TRBJ1-1, with D hard to call. The starting material was CD4+ or CD8+ T cells sorted from blood, obtained in a trial of the OX40 agonist ivuxolimab. This receptor was obtained from an adult with an advanced solid tumor such as melanoma, head and neck, liver or kidney cancer. The DNA of the CDR3 is TGCAGCGTTGAAGCTCGGAACGGTATGAACACTGAAGCTTTCTTT. This translates into CSVEARNGMNTEAFF.